The rows below give T cell receptor beta chains drawn from one sample of a study of OX40 agonist ivuxolimab in advanced cancers. TCRdb's table, derived via immunoSEQ multiplex PCR, lists solely in-frame clones and lacks some. Among over 50,000 clones, about 82% were seen once, and the ten largest hold around 4%. The sample was CD4+ or CD8+ T cells sorted from blood, taken in a trial of the OX40 agonist ivuxolimab. The receptors were gathered from an adult with an advanced solid tumor such as melanoma, head and neck, liver or kidney cancer. Both conserved end residues are part of each CDR3. A D gene is named only where the DNA matches it firmly. The listing skips clone size in some rows; elsewhere it reads once, few, many or a size class.

size	V	J	D	DNA	CDR3
NA	TRBV7-9	TRBJ2-4	NA	TGTGCCAGCAGCTTGGAAGGAAGAAGCATTCAGTACTTC	CASSLEGRSIQYF
NA	TRBV9	TRBJ2-5	TRBD2	TGTGCCAGCAGCGTAAGTATTAGCGGGGGGCAATGGGAGACCCAGTACTTC	CASSVSISGGQWETQYF
NA	TRBV5-1	TRBJ2-3	NA	TGCGCCAGCAGTTCTCGAGGGACTCCCACAGATACGCAGTATTTT	CASSSRGTPTDTQYF
NA	TRBV7-8	TRBJ2-1	TRBD2	TGTGCCAGCAGCCCGCTAAGGATTCCTGGGACTAGCGGGAGGAACAATGAGCAGTTCTTC	CASSPLRIPGTSGRNNEQFF
NA	TRBV10-3	TRBJ1-4	TRBD1	TGTGCCACCTTAACCGGGACAGGGGGAAAACTGTTTTTT	CATLTGTGGKLFF
NA	TRBV6-1	TRBJ2-3	NA	TGTGCCAGCAAGATGACAGAGAGCACAGATACGCAGTATTTT	CASKMTESTDTQYF
NA	TRBV19	TRBJ1-5	NA	TGTGCCAGTAGTTTAGGCCCTAATCAGCCCCAGCATTTT	CASSLGPNQPQHF
NA	TRBV28	TRBJ2-6	NA	TGTGCCAGCAGCGGAGGGTCGGTGACTGGGGCCAACGTCCTGACTTTC	CASSGGSVTGANVLTF
NA	TRBV10-1	TRBJ2-5	NA	TGCGCCGGAGGAGAGACCCAGTACTTC	CAGGETQYF
NA	TRBV19	TRBJ2-5	NA	TGTGCCAGTGGGGAACAGGGCCAAGAGACCCAGTACTTC	CASGEQGQETQYF
NA	TRBV18	TRBJ1-3	NA	TGTGCCAGCTCACCGGGACAAGGGCCTCTCTCCGGAAACACCATATATTTT	CASSPGQGPLSGNTIYF
NA	TRBV10-3	TRBJ2-1	TRBD2	TGTGCCATCAGTGTTTTAGCGGGGGTGTACAATGAGCAGTTCTTC	CAISVLAGVYNEQFF
NA	TRBV19	TRBJ1-2	NA	TGTGCCAGTAGTCCAATAGACGAGGGGCATAACTATGGCTACACCTTC	CASSPIDEGHNYGYTF
few	TRBV5-1	TRBJ1-6	NA	TGCGCCAGCAGCGCCGGACCGACGAACTCACCCCTCCACTTT	CASSAGPTNSPLHF
NA	TRBV18	TRBJ2-7	TRBD1	TGTGCCAGCTCCCCGGGACAGGGGGCCTCCTACGAGCAGTACTTC	CASSPGQGASYEQYF
NA	TRBV19	TRBJ1-1	NA	TGTGCCAGTAGTGAACGGGTGAACACTGAAGCTTTCTTT	CASSERVNTEAFF
NA	TRBV29-1	TRBJ2-1	NA	TGCAGCGCCCGCGTTGTGTGGCAGTGGGTACTCCGGGGGGCCGGGTTTGAGCAGTTCTTC	CSARVVWQWVLRGAGFEQFF
NA	TRBV6-5	TRBJ2-7	NA	TGTGCCAGCAGTTACTCGATAATAGGATACGAGCAGTACTTC	CASSYSIIGYEQYF
NA	TRBV7-2	TRBJ2-7	TRBD1	TGTGCCAGCAGAGGTGGAGTTGGACAGGAGATATACGAGCAGTACTTC	CASRGGVGQEIYEQYF
NA	TRBV12-1	TRBJ2-3	NA	TGTGCCAGCAGCTTTGTCCGACCGCGGATCGTTCCTAGCACAGATACGCAGTATTTT	CASSFVRPRIVPSTDTQYF
NA	TRBV1	TRBJ2-7	NA	TGCACCAGCAGCCAAGATGCAACTAGCGGGGGGGCCGTCGAGCAGTACTTC	CTSSQDATSGGAVEQYF
NA	TRBV18	TRBJ1-3	NA	TGTGCCAGCTCACCACAATCCGGGGAAAACACCATATATTTT	CASSPQSGENTIYF
NA	TRBV11-3	TRBJ2-1	NA	TGTGCCAGCAGCCGTGGACGGGAAAATGAGCAGTTCTTC	CASSRGRENEQFF
NA	TRBV19	TRBJ1-1	NA	TGTGCCAGTAAGGAGGTCTCCGGAGGGGACACTGAAGCTTTCTTT	CASKEVSGGDTEAFF
NA	TRBV4-1	TRBJ1-5	NA	TGCGCCAGCAGCCAAGGGGTCACAGCCCGATGGGATAGCAATCAGCCCCAGCATTTT	CASSQGVTARWDSNQPQHF
NA	TRBV30	TRBJ1-1	TRBD1	TGTGCCTGGAGTGTAGTAGGGGGCTTTAGGGCTTTCTTT	CAWSVVGGFRAFF
few	TRBV7-3	TRBJ2-2	NA	TGTGCCAGCAGCTTAAATCAGGGGTCCACCGGGGAGCTGTTTTTT	CASSLNQGSTGELFF
NA	TRBV27	TRBJ1-5	NA	TGTGCCAGCAGTCGGTTTCCAGGGGAGAATCAGCCCCAGCATTTT	CASSRFPGENQPQHF
once	TRBV4-3	TRBJ1-4	NA	TGCGCCAGCAGCCAAGGGTACAGGGATGGGGGTGAAAAACTGTTTTTT	CASSQGYRDGGEKLFF
NA	TRBV5-1	TRBJ1-2	NA	TGCGCCAGCAGCTTGGGCGGCCGGGTAGGACTAAACTATGGCTACACCTTC	CASSLGGRVGLNYGYTF
NA	TRBV7-3	TRBJ1-1	NA	TGTGCCAGCAGCATCAACGACGGCACTGAAGCTTTCTTT	CASSINDGTEAFF
NA	TRBV27	TRBJ2-7	NA	TGTGCCAGCCCTAACCCCGGGCGAAGGGCACGATACGAGCAGTACTTC	CASPNPGRRARYEQYF
NA	TRBV18	TRBJ1-6	NA	TGTGCCAGCTCGTACGGACTACGGAATTCACCCCTCCACTTT	CASSYGLRNSPLHF
NA	TRBV18	TRBJ2-5	NA	TGTGCCAGCTCACCACTTTCGGCTCCAGAAGAGACCCAGTACTTC	CASSPLSAPEETQYF
NA	TRBV25-1	TRBJ2-7	TRBD2	TGTGCCAGTGGACTAGCGGGGACCTACGAACAGTACTTC	CASGLAGTYEQYF
NA	TRBV7-2	TRBJ2-5	NA	TGTGCCAGCAGCTTGACGACCCCCGGCACCCAGTACTTC	CASSLTTPGTQYF
NA	TRBV28	TRBJ2-7	TRBD2	TGTGCCAGCAGTTTAGAGGGGACTAGCGGTACCTACGAGCAGTACTTC	CASSLEGTSGTYEQYF
NA	TRBV6-5	TRBJ1-2	NA	TGTGCCAGCAGTTACTCCTCTCCAAGAGTCTATGGCTACACCTTC	CASSYSSPRVYGYTF
NA	TRBV6-5	TRBJ2-1	NA	TGTGCCAGCAATTCCCAGGTTGGATATGAGCAGTTCTTC	CASNSQVGYEQFF
few	TRBV9	TRBJ2-3	TRBD2	TGTGCCAGCAGCGTAGGACTAGCGGGGGACACAGATACGCAGTATTTT	CASSVGLAGDTDTQYF
NA	TRBV7-6	TRBJ1-5	TRBD1	TGTGCCAGCAGCTTAGCGGGGACAGGGGTGAGGGATCAGCCCCAGCATTTT	CASSLAGTGVRDQPQHF
NA	TRBV10-3	TRBJ1-2	NA	TGTGCCATCCTGAGGGGCGGGGGCTATGGCTACACCTTC	CAILRGGGYGYTF
NA	TRBV11-3	TRBJ2-3	TRBD2	TGTGCCAGCAGCACCCGACTAGCGGGGGGGCAGACAGATACGCAGTATTTT	CASSTRLAGGQTDTQYF
few	TRBV9	TRBJ1-6	NA	TGTGCCAGCAGCGTAAGGCAGACCAATTCACCCCTCCACTTT	CASSVRQTNSPLHF
NA	TRBV4-1	TRBJ2-4	TRBD1	TGCGCCAGCAGCCAAGGCCCCGGGACAGGGAACATTCAGTACTTC	CASSQGPGTGNIQYF
NA	TRBV19	TRBJ2-7	TRBD1	TGTGCCAGTGCGTCGGGGGGACAGGGTTCGTACGAGCAGTACTTC	CASASGGQGSYEQYF
NA	TRBV7-3	TRBJ1-1	TRBD1	TGTGCCAGCAGCCCCCAGGGGGGAACTGAAGCTTTCTTT	CASSPQGGTEAFF
NA	TRBV2	TRBJ1-4	NA	TGTGCCAGCATCCCGGACAGACATAATGAAAAACTGTTTTTT	CASIPDRHNEKLFF
NA	TRBV10-3	TRBJ1-6	NA	TGTGCCATCAGTGAGTCCGAGGACCCTAATTCACCCCTCCACTTT	CAISESEDPNSPLHF
NA	TRBV5-1	TRBJ2-3	NA	TGCGCCAGCAGCTTACCACTAGAGAGGGCTCGGTATTTT	CASSLPLERARYF
NA	TRBV12-1	TRBJ1-5	NA	TGTGCCAGCAGCTTTTCCTCCTCCATGGTCTATCAGCCCCAGCATTTT	CASSFSSSMVYQPQHF
few	TRBV28	TRBJ2-5	TRBD1	TGTGCCAGCAGTTCAGTGGACAGGGGAGAGACCCAGTACTTC	CASSSVDRGETQYF
once	TRBV14	TRBJ2-2	NA	TGTGCCAGCTCTAGGTCGGCGGGGCTCGGCGGGGAGCTGTTTTTT	CASSRSAGLGGELFF
once	TRBV30	TRBJ1-1	TRBD1	TGTGCCTGGAGTGAACTGGGACAGGGGTTAGCTGAAGCTTTCTTT	CAWSELGQGLAEAFF